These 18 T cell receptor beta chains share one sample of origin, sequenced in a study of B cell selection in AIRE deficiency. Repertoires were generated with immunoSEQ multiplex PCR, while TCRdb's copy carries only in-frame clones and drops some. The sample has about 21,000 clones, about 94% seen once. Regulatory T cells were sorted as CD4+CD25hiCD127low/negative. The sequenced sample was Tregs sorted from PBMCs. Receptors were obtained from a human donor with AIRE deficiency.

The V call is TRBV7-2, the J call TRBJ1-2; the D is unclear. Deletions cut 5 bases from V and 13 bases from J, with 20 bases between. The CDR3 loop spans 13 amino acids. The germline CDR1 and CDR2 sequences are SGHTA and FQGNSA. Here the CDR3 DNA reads TGTGCCAGCAGCGCATCCCCCCCGGTCCTTAGCACCTTC. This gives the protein CASSASPPVLSTF.

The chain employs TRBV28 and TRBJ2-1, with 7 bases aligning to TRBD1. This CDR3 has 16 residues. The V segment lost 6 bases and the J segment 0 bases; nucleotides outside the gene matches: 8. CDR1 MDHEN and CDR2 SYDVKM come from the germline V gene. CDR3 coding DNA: TGTGCCAGCAGCCGCGAGGGGGCGAGCTCCTACAATGAGCAGTTCTTC. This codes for CASSREGASSYNEQFF.

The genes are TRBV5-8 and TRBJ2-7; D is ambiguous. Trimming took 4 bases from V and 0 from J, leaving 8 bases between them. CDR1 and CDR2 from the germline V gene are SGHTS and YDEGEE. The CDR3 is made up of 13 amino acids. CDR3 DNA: TGTGCCAGCAGCCCCGGTCCCTCCTACGAGCAGTACTTC. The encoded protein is CASSPGPSYEQYF.

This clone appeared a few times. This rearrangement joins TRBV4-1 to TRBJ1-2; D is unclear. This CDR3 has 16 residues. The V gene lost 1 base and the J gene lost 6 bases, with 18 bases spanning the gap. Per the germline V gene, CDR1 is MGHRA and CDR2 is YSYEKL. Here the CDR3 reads CASSQVSAGKKHGYTF. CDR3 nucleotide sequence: TGCGCCAGCAGCCAAGTCTCGGCAGGCAAGAAGCATGGCTACACCTTC.

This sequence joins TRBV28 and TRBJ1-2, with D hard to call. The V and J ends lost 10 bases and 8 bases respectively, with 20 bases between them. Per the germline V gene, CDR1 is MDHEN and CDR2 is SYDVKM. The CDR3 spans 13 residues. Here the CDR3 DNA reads TGTGCCACCCAAAGTCCCTGGAACGGGGGCTACACCTTC. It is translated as CATQSPWNGGYTF.

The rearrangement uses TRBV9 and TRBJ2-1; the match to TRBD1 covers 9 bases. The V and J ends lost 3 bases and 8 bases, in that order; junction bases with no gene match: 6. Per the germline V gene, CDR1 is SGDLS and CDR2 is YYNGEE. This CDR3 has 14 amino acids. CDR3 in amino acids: CASSAPQGADEQFF. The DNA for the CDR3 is TGTGCCAGCAGCGCACCACAGGGGGCGGATGAGCAGTTCTTC.

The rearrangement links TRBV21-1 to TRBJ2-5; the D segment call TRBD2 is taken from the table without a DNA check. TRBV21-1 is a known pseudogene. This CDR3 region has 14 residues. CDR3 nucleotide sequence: TGTGCCAGCAGCAATTTGGCGGCCCAAGAGACCCAGTACTTC. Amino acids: CASSNLAAQETQYF.

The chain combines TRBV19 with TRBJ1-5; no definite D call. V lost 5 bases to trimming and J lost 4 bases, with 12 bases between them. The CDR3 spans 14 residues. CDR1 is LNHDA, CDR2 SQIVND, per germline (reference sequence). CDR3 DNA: TGTGCCAGTAGTCGGCCGCGGTATAATCAGCCCCAGCATTTT. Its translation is CASSRPRYNQPQHF.

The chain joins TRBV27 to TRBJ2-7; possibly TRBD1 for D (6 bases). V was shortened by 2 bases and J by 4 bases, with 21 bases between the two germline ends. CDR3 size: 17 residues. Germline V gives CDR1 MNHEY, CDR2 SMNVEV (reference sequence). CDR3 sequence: CASSLIARRGFYYEQYF. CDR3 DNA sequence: TGTGCCAGCAGTTTAATTGCCCGCAGGGGTTTTTATTACGAGCAGTACTTC.

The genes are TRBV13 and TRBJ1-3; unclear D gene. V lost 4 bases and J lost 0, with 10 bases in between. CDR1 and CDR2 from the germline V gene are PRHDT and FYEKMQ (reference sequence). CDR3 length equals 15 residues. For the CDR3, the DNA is TGTGCCAGCAGCTCAAGCCTGAGCTCTGGAAACACCATATATTTT. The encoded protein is CASSSSLSSGNTIYF.

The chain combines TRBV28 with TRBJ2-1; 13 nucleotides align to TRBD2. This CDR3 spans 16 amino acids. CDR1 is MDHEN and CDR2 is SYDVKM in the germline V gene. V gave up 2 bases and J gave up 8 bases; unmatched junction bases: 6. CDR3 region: CASSLVGLAGVYEQFF. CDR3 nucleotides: TGTGCCAGCAGTTTAGTCGGACTAGCGGGAGTCTATGAGCAGTTCTTC.

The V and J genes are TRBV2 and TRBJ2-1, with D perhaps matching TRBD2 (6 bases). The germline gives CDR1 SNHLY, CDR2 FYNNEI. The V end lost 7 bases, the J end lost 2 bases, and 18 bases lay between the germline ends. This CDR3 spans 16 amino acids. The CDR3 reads CASISRGSFTYNEQFF. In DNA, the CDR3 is TGTGCCAGCATTTCGCGGGGCTCCTTTACCTACAATGAGCAGTTCTTC.

For the CDR3, the DNA is TGTGCCAGCAGCCAAGTCGGCGGGGAAGCAAACACTGAAGCTTTCTTT. Encoded protein: CASSQVGGEANTEAFF. The chain is built from TRBV4-2 and TRBJ1-1; no reliable D call. From germline, CDR1 is LGHNA and CDR2 YNFKEQ. Trimming took off 1 base at V and 2 bases at J, with 14 bases between the two ends. The CDR3 has 16 amino acids.

CDR3 sequence reads: CASSLQSTSNQPQHF. The CDR3 coding sequence is TGTGCCAGCAGCTTGCAGTCCACTAGCAATCAGCCCCAGCATTTT. The chain joins TRBV7-2 to TRBJ1-5; D not certain. CDR1 SGHTA and CDR2 FQGNSA come from the germline V gene. CDR3 length equals 15 residues. Trimming removed 3 bases at V and 0 bases at J, with 9 bases between.

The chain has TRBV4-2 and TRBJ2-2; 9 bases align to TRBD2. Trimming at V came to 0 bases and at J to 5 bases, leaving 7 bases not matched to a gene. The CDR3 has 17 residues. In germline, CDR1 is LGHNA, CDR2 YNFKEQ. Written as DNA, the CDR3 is TGTGCCAGCAGCCAAGATGGTAGCGGGAGACGAACCGGGGAGCTGTTTTTT. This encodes CASSQDGSGRRTGELFF.

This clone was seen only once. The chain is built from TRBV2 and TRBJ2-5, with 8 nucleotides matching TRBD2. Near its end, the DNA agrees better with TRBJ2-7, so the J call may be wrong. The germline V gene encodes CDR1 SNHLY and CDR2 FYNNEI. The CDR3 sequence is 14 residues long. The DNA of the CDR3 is TGTGCCAGCCTGACCGGGAGGGGGGACTACGAGCAGTACTTC. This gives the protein CASLTGRGDYEQYF.

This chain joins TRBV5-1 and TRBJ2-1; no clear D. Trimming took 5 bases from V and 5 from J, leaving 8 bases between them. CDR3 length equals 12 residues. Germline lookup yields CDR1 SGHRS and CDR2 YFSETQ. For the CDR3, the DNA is TGCGCCAGCAGGGCCTTGGACAATGAGCAGTTCTTC. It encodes CASRALDNEQFF.

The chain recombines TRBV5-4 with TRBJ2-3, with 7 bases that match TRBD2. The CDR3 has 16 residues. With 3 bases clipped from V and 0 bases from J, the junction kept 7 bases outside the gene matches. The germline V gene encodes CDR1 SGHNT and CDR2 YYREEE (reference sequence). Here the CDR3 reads CASSSGKRGSTDTQYF. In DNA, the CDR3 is TGTGCCAGCAGCTCTGGAAAGCGGGGTAGCACAGATACGCAGTATTTT.